These 25 T cell receptor beta chains came from one sample sequenced in a study of early T cells in non-severe SARS-CoV-2 infection. MiXCR, run by TCRdb on the 5' RACE reads, gives a single entry per CDR3 protein. The sample carries 80,000 to 95,000 distinct CDR3 sequences, 10% to 15% recorded once. The sample was whole blood. Receptors were obtained from an adult who was a healthcare worker with PCR-confirmed SARS-CoV-2 infection or an uninfected control (not recorded which).

The CDR3 DNA follows: TGTGCCAGCACCCTAGACCTCTACAGAACAGGGACCCAGTACTTC. Its protein product is CASTLDLYRTGTQYF. The V gene is TRBV7-2, the J gene TRBJ2-5; the D gene is possibly TRBD1 (5 bases). Germline V CDR1 and CDR2: SGHTA, FQGNSA. V lost 7 bases and J 7 bases, leaving 22 bases between the germline ends. This CDR3 contains 15 residues. The full variable domain, completed using reference TRBV7-2 and TRBJ2-5, is GAGVSQSPSNKVTEKGKDVELRCDPISGHTALYWYRQSLGQGLEFLIYFQGNSAPDKSGLPSDRFSAERTGGSVSTLTIQRTQQEDSAVYLCASTLDLYRTGTQYFGPGTRLLVL.

V is TRBV6-5 and J is TRBJ1-5; no definite D call. Germline-derived CDR1 and CDR2 are MNHEY and SVGAGI. This CDR3 has 14 residues. V gave up 7 bases and J gave up 4 bases, with 14 bases separating them. In DNA form, the CDR3 reads TGTGCCAGCATAACCCTTATGACTAATCAGCCCCAGCATTTT. Translating it yields CASITLMTNQPQHF.

The rearrangement uses TRBV7-2 and TRBJ1-1; D is perhaps TRBD1 (6 bases). Trimming removed 5 bases at V and 8 bases at J, with 21 bases between. Germline CDR1 reads SGHTA; CDR2 reads FQGNSA. The CDR3 length is 15 residues. The CDR3 loop reads CASSVQGGRTAEAFF. CDR3 sequence (DNA): TGTGCCAGCAGCGTCCAAGGAGGACGGACAGCCGAAGCTTTCTTT. The full variable domain, with the rest looked up from reference TRBV7-2 and TRBJ1-1, is GAGVSQSPSNKVTEKGKDVELRCDPISGHTALYWYRQSLGQGLEFLIYFQGNSAPDKSGLPSDRFSAERTGGSVSTLTIQRTQQEDSAVYLCASSVQGGRTAEAFFGQGTRLTVV.

This clonotype occurred many times. The rearrangement joins TRBV6-2 or TRBV6-3 to TRBJ2-7; either TRBD1 or TRBD2 may fit D (5 bases each). CDR3 size: 15 residues. Germline CDR1 is MNHEY and CDR2 is SVGEGT. Trimming removed 6 bases from V and 6 bases from J, with 21 bases in between. The CDR3: CASRPGTTTTLEQYF. CDR3 sequence (DNA): TGTGCCAGCAGGCCTGGGACGACCACTACCCTCGAGCAGTACTTC.

This clonotype has ten or more counts. This chain's CDR3 is CASSVNGYGYTF. Written as DNA, the CDR3 is TGTGCCAGCAGTGTTAACGGCTATGGCTACACCTTC. The V gene is TRBV6-1, the J gene TRBJ1-2; D unclear. The V gene lost 4 bases and the J gene lost 4 bases, with 7 bases spanning the gap. This CDR3 has 12 amino acids. Germline assignment: CDR1 MNHNS and CDR2 SASEGT.

This clonotype turned up a few times. The chain recombines TRBV29-1 with TRBJ2-1; 8 nucleotides align to TRBD1. J was trimmed by 7 bases and V by 6 bases; bases with no gene match: 11. Germline V gene data show CDR1 as SQVTM and CDR2 as ANQGSEA. The CDR3 is 14 amino acids. DNA of the CDR3: TGCAGCGTAAGGCCGCGGCAGGGGGCGAATGAGCAGTTCTTC. It yields the protein CSVRPRQGANEQFF.

This clonotype has at least ten counts. This rearrangement joins TRBV27 to TRBJ2-5, with 9 bases that match TRBD1. The germline V gene has CDR1 MNHEY and CDR2 SMNVEV (reference sequence). The ends lost 5 bases at V and 2 bases at J; junction bases unmatched: 6. CDR3 length: 15 amino acids. The CDR3 region has the DNA TGTGCCAGCAGTGACAGGGGGGGGCCACAAGAGACCCAGTACTTC. Its protein is CASSDRGGPQETQYF.

This clonotype was detected a few times. The chain is built from TRBV5-1 and TRBJ2-7; TRBD1 matches 7 bases. The junction had 10 bases not matched to a gene; V was cut back by 4 bases and J by 0 bases. This CDR3 spans 16 amino acids. CDR1 is SGHRS, CDR2 YFSETQ, per germline. CDR3 residues: CASSILPGQSSYEQYF. The CDR3 nucleotides read TGCGCCAGCAGCATCCTTCCGGGACAGTCCTCCTACGAGCAGTACTTC.

The gene calls are TRBV5-6 and TRBJ1-5; D is possibly TRBD1 (6 bases). CDR3 length: 14 residues. The V end lost 3 bases, the J end lost 3 bases, and 10 bases lay between the germline ends. Germline values: CDR1 SGHDT, CDR2 YYEEEE. The CDR3 nucleotides read TGTGCCAGCAGCTCGGACAGTCTCAATCAGCCCCAGCATTTT. It specifies CASSSDSLNQPQHF.

Regarding this clonotype: A much larger clone lies one base from this, so it may be a read error. The V gene is TRBV19, the J gene TRBJ1-3; TRBD1 matches 7 bases. This CDR3 is built from 16 residues. Germline V gene lookup returns CDR1 LNHDA and CDR2 SQIVND (reference sequence). CDR3 region: CASTLGQSRSENTIYF. The CDR3 nucleotides read TGTGCCAGTACCCTGGGACAGTCTCGCTCTGAAAACACCATATATTTT.

V and J are TRBV6-5 and TRBJ2-5; D remains unclear. The CDR3 spans 15 residues. V lost 3 bases and J 2 bases, leaving 13 bases between the germline ends. Germline V lookup: CDR1 MNHEY, CDR2 SVGAGI. The CDR3 nucleotides read TGTGCCAGCAGTTATGGGCACAGCTTACAAGAGACCCAGTACTTC. Translation: CASSYGHSLQETQYF.

J is TRBJ1-3 and V is TRBV20-1, with no clear D. CDR3 size: 11 residues. V was pared by 1 base and J by 4 bases, with 2 bases between. Germline V gene sequence: CDR1 DFQATT, CDR2 SNEGSKA (reference sequence). Here the CDR3 reads CSARVGNTIYF. The CDR3 DNA reads as TGCAGTGCTAGAGTCGGAAACACCATATATTTT.

This clonotype has ten or more counts. The chain combines TRBV7-3 with TRBJ2-5; a possible D gene is TRBD1 (5 bases). This CDR3 contains 15 residues. CDR1 is SGHTA and CDR2 is FQGTGA in the germline V gene. Between the trimmed V and J ends, which lost 3 bases and 2 bases, there was a span of 13 bases. The CDR3 region has the DNA TGTGCCAGCAGCTTGATCCCAGGGCCGCAAGAGACCCAGTACTTC. It encodes CASSLIPGPQETQYF.

The rearrangement uses TRBV3-1 and TRBJ2-7, with D possibly TRBD2 on 5 matching bases. V lost 4 bases and J lost 4, with 14 bases in between. The V gene's germline CDR1 is LGHDT and CDR2 YNNKEL (reference sequence). This CDR3 region has 14 residues. Here the CDR3 DNA reads TGTGCCAGCAGCCGGGAGCTCTGGGCATACGAGCAGTACTTC. Amino acids: CASSRELWAYEQYF.

This clonotype was seen a few times. The chain joins TRBV20-1 to TRBJ2-1; 7 bases map to TRBD2. V lost 0 bases to trimming and J lost 10 bases; unmatched junction nucleotides: 9. The CDR3 is 14 amino acids. Germline V gene sequence: CDR1 DFQATT, CDR2 SNEGSKA (reference sequence). The chain's CDR3 is CSARDRTRGAEQFF. The CDR3 DNA reads as TGCAGTGCTAGAGACCGGACTAGGGGAGCGGAGCAGTTCTTC.

This clonotype was picked up many times. This chain connects TRBV6-5 to TRBJ2-3; 7 bases match TRBD2. V was pared by 0 bases and J by 0 bases, with 3 bases of the junction left unmatched. The CDR3 runs to 16 residues. Germline loops: CDR1 MNHEY, CDR2 SVGAGI. The CDR3 DNA sequence: TGTGCCAGCAGTTACTCGATGCGGGGGAGCACAGATACGCAGTATTTT. Its protein product is CASSYSMRGSTDTQYF.

The chain combines TRBV20-1 with TRBJ2-3, with no clear D. The germline V and J ends were trimmed by 2 bases and 6 bases, with 9 bases remaining between them. CDR3 size: 12 residues. CDR1 is DFQATT and CDR2 is SNEGSKA in the germline V gene (reference sequence). This CDR3 reads CSARPGRDTQYF. The CDR3 region has the DNA TGCAGTGCTAGACCTGGACGTGATACGCAGTATTTT.

The sample holds a few counts of this clonotype. The chain has TRBV29-1 and TRBJ2-7; 7 bases map to TRBD2. In germline, CDR1 is SQVTM, CDR2 ANQGSEA. The junction had 13 bases not matched to a gene; V was cut back by 7 bases and J by 4 bases. The CDR3 runs to 14 residues. The chain's CDR3 is CSAGQRGPNYEQYF. CDR3 nucleotide sequence: TGCAGCGCTGGGCAGCGGGGACCTAATTACGAGCAGTACTTC.

This clonotype was observed many times. The chain carries TRBV6-6 and TRBJ2-6, with no clear D. Germline CDR1 and CDR2: MNHNY and SVGAGI (reference sequence). Trimming cost V 5 bases and J 3 bases, with 14 bases left between them. The CDR3 loop spans 16 amino acids. CDR3 amino acids: CASSDPNTVGANVLTF. In DNA form, the CDR3 reads TGTGCCAGCAGTGACCCAAACACAGTTGGGGCCAACGTCCTGACTTTC.

This clonotype was counted at least ten times. The chain recombines TRBV6-2 or TRBV6-3 with TRBJ2-1; 7 bases align to TRBD2. Unmatched junction bases numbered 8, after V lost 4 bases and J lost 8 bases. Germline lookup yields CDR1 MNHEY and CDR2 SVGEGT. The CDR3 totals 14 residues. The CDR3 DNA sequence: TGTGCCAGCAGTTCCGGGACTAACTTCGATGAGCAGTTCTTC. Its protein product is CASSSGTNFDEQFF.

This chain joins TRBV6-2 or TRBV6-3 and TRBJ2-7; 12 bases line up with TRBD2. Looked up from germline, CDR1 is MNHEY and CDR2 is SVGEGT. Trimming at V came to 7 bases and at J to 0 bases, leaving 4 bases not matched to a gene. The CDR3 extends over 15 amino acids. The CDR3 here is CASKTSGSDSYEQYF. The CDR3 nucleotides are TGTGCCAGCAAGACTAGCGGGAGCGACTCCTACGAGCAGTACTTC.

The V gene is TRBV20-1, the J gene TRBJ2-4, with 8 bases identical to TRBD2. The germline V gene encodes CDR1 DFQATT and CDR2 SNEGSKA (reference sequence). J lost 1 base, V lost 0 bases, and 5 bases had no gene match. There are 16 residues in the CDR3. In DNA form, the CDR3 reads TGCAGTGCTAGAGAAAGCGGGAGCGGGGCCAAAAACATTCAGTACTTC. Translated: CSARESGSGAKNIQYF.

J is TRBJ2-2 and V is TRBV7-6, with D perhaps matching TRBD1 (5 bases). The CDR3 is 15 amino acids. V was shortened by 8 bases and J by 1 base, with 14 bases between the two germline ends. Germline lookup yields CDR1 SGHVS and CDR2 FNYEAQ. CDR3 amino acids: CASGLTVQNTGELFF. As DNA, the CDR3 is TGTGCCAGCGGCCTGACAGTTCAGAACACCGGGGAGCTGTTTTTT.

This clonotype was counted many times. The chain employs TRBV7-6 and TRBJ2-2; 8 bases map to TRBD1. Losses at the gene ends were 5 bases for V and 2 bases for J; bases not matched to a gene: 4. CDR3 length: 15 amino acids. Germline CDR1 and CDR2: SGHVS and FNYEAQ. The DNA of the CDR3 is TGTGCCAGCAGCAGGACAGGGTCCAACACCGGGGAGCTGTTTTTT. It encodes CASSRTGSNTGELFF.

This clonotype occurred many times. This chain links TRBV12-3 or TRBV12-4 with TRBJ1-6; 7 bases fit TRBD1. CDR3 length: 13 residues. The ends lost 8 bases at V and 9 bases at J; junction bases unmatched: 7. The CDR3 loop is CASGDHRGSPLHF. Here the CDR3 DNA reads TGTGCCAGCGGAGATCACAGGGGTTCACCCCTCCACTTT.